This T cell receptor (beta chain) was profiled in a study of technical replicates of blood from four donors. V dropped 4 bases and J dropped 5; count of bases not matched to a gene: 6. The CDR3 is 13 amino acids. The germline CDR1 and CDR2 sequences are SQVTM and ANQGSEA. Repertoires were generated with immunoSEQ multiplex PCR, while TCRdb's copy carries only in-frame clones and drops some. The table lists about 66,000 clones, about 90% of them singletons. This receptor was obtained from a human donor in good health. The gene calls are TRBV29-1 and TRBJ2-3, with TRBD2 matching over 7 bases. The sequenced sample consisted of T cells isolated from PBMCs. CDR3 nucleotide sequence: TGCAGCGTTGCGGCGGGAGATGGAGATACGCAGTATTTT. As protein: CSVAAGDGDTQYF.